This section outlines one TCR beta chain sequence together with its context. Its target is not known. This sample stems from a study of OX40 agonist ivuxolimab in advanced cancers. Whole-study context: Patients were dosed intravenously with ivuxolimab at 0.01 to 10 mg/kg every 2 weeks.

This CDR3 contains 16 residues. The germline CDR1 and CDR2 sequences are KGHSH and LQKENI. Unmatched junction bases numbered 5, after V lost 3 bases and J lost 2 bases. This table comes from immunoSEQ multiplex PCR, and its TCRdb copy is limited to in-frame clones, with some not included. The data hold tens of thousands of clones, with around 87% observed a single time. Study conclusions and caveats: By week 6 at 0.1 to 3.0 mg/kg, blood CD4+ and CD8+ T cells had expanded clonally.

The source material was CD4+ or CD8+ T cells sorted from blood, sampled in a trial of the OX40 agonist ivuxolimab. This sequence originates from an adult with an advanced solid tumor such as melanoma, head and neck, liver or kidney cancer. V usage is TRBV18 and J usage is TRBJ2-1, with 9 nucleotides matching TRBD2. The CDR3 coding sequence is TGTGCCAGCTCACCTCAGCGGGAGGAAACCTACAATGAGCAGTTCTTC. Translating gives CASSPQREETYNEQFF.